This TCR beta chain stems from a study of blood T cell repertoires in COVID-19. The data were produced by immunoSEQ multiplex PCR, yet TCRdb's version contains in-frame clones alone and is incomplete. The sample has approximately 190,000 clones; roughly 82% are singletons. The sample comprised PBMCs or T cells enriched from blood (not recorded which). This receptor was identified in a woman aged 55-69 years with acute COVID-19.

CDR3 bases: TGTGCCAGCAGCGTAGTAGGCGGGCCCTCCAGGGAGCAGTTCTTC. Residues: CASSVVGGPSREQFF. The chain employs TRBV9 and TRBJ2-1, with D perhaps matching TRBD2 (5 bases). The CDR3 loop spans 15 amino acids. Germline CDR1 and CDR2: SGDLS and YYNGEE. Between the trimmed V and J ends, which lost 0 bases and 10 bases, there was a span of 17 bases.